This T cell receptor (beta chain) was sequenced for a study of blood T cells in healthy people across ages. Through a sample-barcoded 5' primer and a J-beta primer mix, a second PCR was run for roughly 7 to 12 cycles. TCRdb reprocessed the 5' RACE reads with MiXCR, giving one entry per CDR3 protein. The repertoire includes 600,000 or so distinct CDR3 sequences, 21% of them detected once, and under 4% sits in the top ten. Germline V gene data show CDR1 as SNHLY and CDR2 as FYNNEI. CDR3 size: 13 residues. V shed 10 bases, J shed 3 bases, and the junction held 6 bases outside the gene matches. The source of this sequence is a man aged 70 or older in good health. Sequencing was done on a sample of blood. J is TRBJ1-3 and V is TRBV2; TRBD1 matches 7 bases. The CDR3 reads CATGGQIGNTIYF. The CDR3 DNA follows: TGTGCCACGGGGGGACAGATTGGAAACACCATATATTTT.